This TCR beta chain derives from a study of blood T cell repertoires in COVID-19. Overall study context: From the United States, Italy and Spain came samples of acute and convalescent COVID-19.

J was trimmed by 4 bases and V by 6 bases; bases with no gene match: 13. The CDR3 consists of 17 residues. The germline V gene has CDR1 SGHNT and CDR2 YYREEE (reference sequence). Profiled with immunoSEQ multiplex PCR; TCRdb holds only in-frame clones, not every one. The repertoire holds fewer than 150,000 clones, with 88% as singletons. The rearrangement uses TRBV5-4 and TRBJ2-2, with TRBD2 identical over 9 bases. The origin of this receptor is a woman in her 70s who had recovered from COVID-19. The sample consisted of peripheral blood. The CDR3 DNA follows: TGTGCCAGCACCCCCCCGGGGCGGGGGGGCGGCACCGGGGAGCTGTTTTTT. Translating it yields CASTPPGRGGGTGELFF.